The present TCR beta chain was sequenced within a study of graft-versus-host responses after intestinal transplantation. The length of the CDR3 is 13 residues. Looked up from germline, CDR1 is KGHSH and CDR2 is LQKENI. V lost 6 bases to trimming and J lost 4 bases, with 10 bases between them. Here immunoSEQ multiplex PCR was the method, and the copy in TCRdb shows in-frame clones only, minus some. The sample records roughly 100,000 clones, 80% to 95% being singletons. This clone appeared a few times. The antigen is unknown. This chain connects TRBV18 to TRBJ2-1; D not resolved. This TCR derives from a human donor who received an intestinal transplant. This specimen was unstimulated CD8+ T cells sorted from spleen or lymph node cells, taken before intestinal transplant. In nucleotides, the CDR3 is TGTGCCAGCTCCTTGACCGCGTACAATGAGCAGTTCTTC. Translation gives CASSLTAYNEQFF.